The clone carrying this T cell receptor beta chain was detected once. What it recognizes is unknown. Authors' analysis steps: Junction-only sequences without quality scores were provided by ImmunoSEQ, so filtering was different. The assay was immunoSEQ multiplex PCR, and TCRdb's table has in-frame clones only and misses some. V, J and clone size are those of that table, while D and trimming were read from the DNA. This sample carries 2,500,000 or so clones, approximately 93% of them seen once, and the ten largest clones take 0.35% to 0.45%. This CDR3 contains 15 residues. Per the germline V gene, CDR1 is SNHLY and CDR2 is FYNNEI. Trimming stripped 7 bases from V and 6 bases from J, with 19 bases between. The data were obtained in a study of shared clonotypes between healthy human individuals. Negatively enriched CD4+ T cells were divided by CD45RA into naive and memory. Study-wide results and limits: Researchers sampled only blood; tissue repertoires likely differ. Memory subsets generally showed lower estimated richness than naive subsets.

The J gene is TRBJ2-4, the V gene TRBV2; D tentatively reads TRBD1 or TRBD2 (5 bases each). The TCR was taken from a man younger than 35 in good health. Some clones in this sample may be carry-over from other donors' samples. Input material: naive CD4+ T cells from PBMCs. Subset indicated: CD45RA+ positively selected. The CDR3 DNA reads TGTGCCAGCAACACAAGGACTGGGGCGGGAAACATTCAGTACTTC. The encoded protein is CASNTRTGAGNIQYF.